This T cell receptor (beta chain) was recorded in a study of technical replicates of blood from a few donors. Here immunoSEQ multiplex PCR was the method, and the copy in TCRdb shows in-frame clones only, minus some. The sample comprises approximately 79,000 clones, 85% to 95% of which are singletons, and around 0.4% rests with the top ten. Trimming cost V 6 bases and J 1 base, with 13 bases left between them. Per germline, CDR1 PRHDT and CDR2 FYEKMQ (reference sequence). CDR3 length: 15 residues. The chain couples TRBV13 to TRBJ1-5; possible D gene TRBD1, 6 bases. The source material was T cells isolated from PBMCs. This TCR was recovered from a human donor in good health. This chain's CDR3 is CASREQGRSNQPQHF. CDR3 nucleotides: TGTGCCAGCAGGGAGCAGGGGAGAAGCAATCAGCCCCAGCATTTT.